Listed here is a single T cell receptor (beta chain). The data belong to a study of blood T cells in healthy people across ages. PCR was performed a second time for roughly 7 to 11 cycles using a sample-barcoded 5' primer and a J-beta primer mix. TCRdb re-called the 5' RACE reads with MiXCR, one entry per CDR3 protein. The table includes 600,000 to 900,000 distinct CDR3 sequences, 25% to 30% detected once. Trimming shortened V by 3 bases and J by 0 bases, and 10 bases separated the two germline ends. Germline V gene lookup returns CDR1 MNHEY and CDR2 SMNVEV (reference sequence). The CDR3 is 15 amino acids. These data also formed part of another study, on T cells of mothers and their children.

The rearrangement links TRBV27 to TRBJ2-3; TRBD2 might be the D (5 bases). This TCR came from a boy aged 5-17 years in good health. The specimen sequenced was blood. CDR3 sequence: CASSFLASSTDTQYF. The DNA of the CDR3 is TGTGCCAGCAGTTTCCTAGCCTCTAGCACAGATACGCAGTATTTT.